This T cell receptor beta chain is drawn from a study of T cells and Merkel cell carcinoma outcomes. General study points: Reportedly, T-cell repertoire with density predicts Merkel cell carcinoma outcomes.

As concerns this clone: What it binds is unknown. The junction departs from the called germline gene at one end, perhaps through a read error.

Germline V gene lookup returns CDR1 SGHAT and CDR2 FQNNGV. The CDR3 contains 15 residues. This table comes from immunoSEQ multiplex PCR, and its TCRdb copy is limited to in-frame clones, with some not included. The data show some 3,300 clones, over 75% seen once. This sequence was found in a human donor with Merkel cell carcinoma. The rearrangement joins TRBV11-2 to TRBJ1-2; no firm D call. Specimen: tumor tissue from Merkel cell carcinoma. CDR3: CANSLDRHPLYGYTF. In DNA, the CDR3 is TGTGCCAACAGCTTAGATAGGCATCCCCTCTATGGCTACACCTTC.